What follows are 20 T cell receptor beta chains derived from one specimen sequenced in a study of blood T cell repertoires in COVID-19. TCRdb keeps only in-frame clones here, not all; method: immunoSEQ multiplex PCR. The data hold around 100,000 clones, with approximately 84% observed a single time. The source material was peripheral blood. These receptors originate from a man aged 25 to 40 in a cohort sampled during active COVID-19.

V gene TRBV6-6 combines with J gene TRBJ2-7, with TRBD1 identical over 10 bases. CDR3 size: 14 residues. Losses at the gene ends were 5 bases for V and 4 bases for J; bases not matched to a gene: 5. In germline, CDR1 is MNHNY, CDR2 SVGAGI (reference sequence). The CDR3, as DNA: TGTGCCAGCAGTCCCCGGGACAGGGGTTACGAGCAGTACTTC. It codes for CASSPRDRGYEQYF.

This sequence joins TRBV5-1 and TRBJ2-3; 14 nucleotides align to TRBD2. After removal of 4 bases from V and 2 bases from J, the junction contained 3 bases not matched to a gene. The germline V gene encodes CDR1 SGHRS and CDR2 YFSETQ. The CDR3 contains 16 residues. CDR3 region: CASSPGLAGVTDTQYF. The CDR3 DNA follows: TGCGCCAGCAGCCCGGGACTAGCGGGGGTCACAGATACGCAGTATTTT.

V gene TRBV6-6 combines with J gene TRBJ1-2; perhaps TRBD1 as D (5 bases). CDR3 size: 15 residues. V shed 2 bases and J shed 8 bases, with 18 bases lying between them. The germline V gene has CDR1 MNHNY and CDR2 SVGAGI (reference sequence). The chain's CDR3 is CASSYGGTLGRGYTF. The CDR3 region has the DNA TGTGCCAGCAGTTACGGAGGGACCCTGGGTCGGGGCTACACCTTC.

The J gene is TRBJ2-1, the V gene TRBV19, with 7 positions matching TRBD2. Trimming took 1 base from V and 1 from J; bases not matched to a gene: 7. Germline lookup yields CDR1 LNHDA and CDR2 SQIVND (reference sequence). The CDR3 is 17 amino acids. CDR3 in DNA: TGTGCCAGTAGTATAGTGTTCGCCGGGGGGTCCTACAATGAGCAGTTCTTC. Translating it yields CASSIVFAGGSYNEQFF.

The CDR3 sequence is CASSQRGGQETQYF. The CDR3 DNA is TGTGCCAGCAGTCAGCGGGGGGGGCAAGAGACCCAGTACTTC. The chain links TRBV2 to TRBJ2-5; 10 bases are shared with TRBD2. V was pared by 5 bases and J by 2 bases, with 2 bases of the junction left unmatched. The CDR3 covers 14 residues. From germline, CDR1 is SNHLY and CDR2 FYNNEI.

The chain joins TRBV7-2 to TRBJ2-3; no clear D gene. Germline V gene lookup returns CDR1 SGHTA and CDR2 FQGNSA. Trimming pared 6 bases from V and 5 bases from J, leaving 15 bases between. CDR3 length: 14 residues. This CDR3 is CASSFHRPGDTQYF. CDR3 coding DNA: TGTGCCAGCAGTTTCCACCGCCCGGGAGATACGCAGTATTTT.

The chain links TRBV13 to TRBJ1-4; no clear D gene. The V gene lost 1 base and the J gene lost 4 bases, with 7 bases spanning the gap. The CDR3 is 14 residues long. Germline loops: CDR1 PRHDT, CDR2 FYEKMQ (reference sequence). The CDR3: CASSLENSNEKLFF. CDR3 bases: TGTGCCAGCAGCTTAGAAAACAGTAATGAAAAACTGTTTTTT. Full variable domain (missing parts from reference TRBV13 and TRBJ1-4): AAGVIQSPRHLIKEKRETATLKCYPIPRHDTVYWYQQGPGQDPQFLISFYEKMQSDKGSIPDRFSAQQFSDYHSELNMSSLELGDSALYFCASSLENSNEKLFFGSGTQLSVL.

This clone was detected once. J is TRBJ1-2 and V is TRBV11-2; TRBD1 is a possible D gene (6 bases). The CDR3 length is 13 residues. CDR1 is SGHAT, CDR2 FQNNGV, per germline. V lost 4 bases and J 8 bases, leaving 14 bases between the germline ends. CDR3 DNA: TGTGCCAGCAGCTCCACAGGGTTTAGGGGCTACACCTTC. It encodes CASSSTGFRGYTF.

CDR3 nucleotide sequence: TGCAGTGCTCCTACCGAGGAAAAACTGTTTTTT. Amino acids: CSAPTEEKLFF. The chain recombines TRBV20-1 with TRBJ1-4; D remains unclear. This CDR3 is 11 amino acids long. Germline V lookup: CDR1 DFQATT, CDR2 SNEGSKA (reference sequence). Trimming cost V 5 bases and J 8 bases, with 9 bases left between them.

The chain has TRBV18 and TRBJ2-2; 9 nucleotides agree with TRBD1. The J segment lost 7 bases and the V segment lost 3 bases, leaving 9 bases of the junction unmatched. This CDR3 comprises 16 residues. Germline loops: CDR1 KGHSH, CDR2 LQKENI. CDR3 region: CASSPRTGAAVGELFF. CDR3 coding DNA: TGTGCCAGCTCACCGCGGACAGGGGCGGCGGTCGGGGAGCTGTTTTTT.

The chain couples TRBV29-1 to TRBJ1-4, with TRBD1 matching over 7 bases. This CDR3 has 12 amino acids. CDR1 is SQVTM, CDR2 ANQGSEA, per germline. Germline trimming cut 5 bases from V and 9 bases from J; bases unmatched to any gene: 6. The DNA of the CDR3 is TGCAGCGTTACCGGGACAGAAAAAAAACTGTTTTTT. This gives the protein CSVTGTEKKLFF.

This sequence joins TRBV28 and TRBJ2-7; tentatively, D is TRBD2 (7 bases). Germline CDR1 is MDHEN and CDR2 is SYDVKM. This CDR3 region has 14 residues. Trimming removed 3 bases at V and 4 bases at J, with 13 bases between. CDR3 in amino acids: CASSLGGAGYEQYF. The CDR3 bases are TGTGCCAGCAGTTTGGGGGGGGCGGGGTACGAGCAGTACTTC.

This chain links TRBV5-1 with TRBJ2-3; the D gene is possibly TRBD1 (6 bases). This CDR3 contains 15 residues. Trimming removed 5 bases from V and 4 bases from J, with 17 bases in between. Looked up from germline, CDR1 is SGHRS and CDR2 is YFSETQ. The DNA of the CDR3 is TGCGCCAGCAGAGACGGGACAAGAAGGGCAGATACGCAGTATTTT. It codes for CASRDGTRRADTQYF.

CDR3 coding DNA: TGTGCCAGCAGGCCAACAGGGAGAATACAGCCCCAGCATTTT. Its protein is CASRPTGRIQPQHF. The rearrangement joins TRBV6-6 to TRBJ1-5, with D possibly matching TRBD1 (6 bases). Germline CDR1 MNHNY, CDR2 SVGAGI (reference sequence). This CDR3 contains 14 residues. Trimming cost V 6 bases and J 7 bases, with 16 bases left between them.

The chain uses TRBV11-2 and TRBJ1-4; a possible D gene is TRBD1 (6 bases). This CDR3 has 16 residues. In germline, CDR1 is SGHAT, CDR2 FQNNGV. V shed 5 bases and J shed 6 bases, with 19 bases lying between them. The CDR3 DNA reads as TGTGCCAGCAGCATATTAACAGGGCATGGAGATGAAAAACTGTTTTTT. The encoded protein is CASSILTGHGDEKLFF.

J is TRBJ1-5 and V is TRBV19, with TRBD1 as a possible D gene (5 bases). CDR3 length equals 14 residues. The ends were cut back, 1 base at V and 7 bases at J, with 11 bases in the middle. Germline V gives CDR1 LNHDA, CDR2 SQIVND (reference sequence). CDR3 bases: TGTGCCAGTAGTATAGCCAGGGCGGTCCAGCCCCAGCATTTT. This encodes CASSIARAVQPQHF.

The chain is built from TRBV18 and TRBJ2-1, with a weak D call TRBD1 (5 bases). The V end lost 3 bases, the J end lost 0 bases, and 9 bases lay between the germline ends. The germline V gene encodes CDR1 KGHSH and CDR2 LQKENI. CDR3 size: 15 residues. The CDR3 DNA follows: TGTGCCAGCTCACCTGGACAAGTCTCCTACAATGAGCAGTTCTTC. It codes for CASSPGQVSYNEQFF.

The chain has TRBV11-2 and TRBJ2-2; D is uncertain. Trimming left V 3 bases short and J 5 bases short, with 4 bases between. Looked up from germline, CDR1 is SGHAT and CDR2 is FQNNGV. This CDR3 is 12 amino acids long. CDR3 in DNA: TGTGCCAGCAGCTTCAATACCGGGGAGCTGTTTTTT. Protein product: CASSFNTGELFF. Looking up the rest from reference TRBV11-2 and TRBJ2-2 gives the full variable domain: EAGVAQSPRYKIIEKRQSVAFWCNPISGHATLYWYQQILGQGPKLLIQFQNNGVVDDSQLPKDRFSAERLKGVDSTLKIQPAKLEDSAVYLCASSFNTGELFFGEGSRLTVL.

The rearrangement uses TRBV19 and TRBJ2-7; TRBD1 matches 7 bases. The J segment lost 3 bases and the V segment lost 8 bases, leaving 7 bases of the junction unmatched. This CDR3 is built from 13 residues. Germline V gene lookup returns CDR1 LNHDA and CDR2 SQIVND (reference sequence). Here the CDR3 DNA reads TGTGCCAGTGCGCCGGGACAGAACTACGAGCAGTACTTC. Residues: CASAPGQNYEQYF.

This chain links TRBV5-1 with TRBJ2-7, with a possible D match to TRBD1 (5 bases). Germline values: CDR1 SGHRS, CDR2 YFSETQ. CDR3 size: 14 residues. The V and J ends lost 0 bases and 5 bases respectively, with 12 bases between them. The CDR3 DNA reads TGCGCCAGCAGCTTGGAGTTCAGGGCGCACGAGCAGTACTTC. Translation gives CASSLEFRAHEQYF.